The 22 T cell receptor beta chains below all came from one sample that was sequenced in a study of shared clonotypes between healthy human individuals. TCRdb keeps only in-frame clones here, not all; method: immunoSEQ multiplex PCR. The sample lists some 1,600,000 clones; 95% to 99% were seen once. The specimen was naive CD4+ T cells sorted from blood. The sample's subset: CD45RA+ positively selected. These receptors came from a man under 40 in good health.

A remark on this clone: Other DNA sequences of this sample code for an identical CDR3. The chain combines TRBV19 with TRBJ1-2; TRBD1 matches at 7 bases. Unmatched junction bases numbered 3, after V lost 8 bases and J lost 0 bases. The germline gives CDR1 LNHDA, CDR2 SQIVND (reference sequence). This CDR3 region has 13 residues. The CDR3 sequence is CASHRGSNYGYTF. For the CDR3, the DNA is TGTGCCAGTCACAGGGGATCTAACTATGGCTACACCTTC. Full variable domain (missing parts from reference TRBV19 and TRBJ1-2): DGGITQSPKYLFRKEGQNVTLSCEQNLNHDAMYWYRQDPGQGLRLIYYSQIVNDFQKGDIAEGYSVSREKKESFPLTVTSAQKNPTAFYLCASHRGSNYGYTFGSGTRLTVV.

The genes are TRBV27 and TRBJ1-5; D is unclear. CDR1 and CDR2 (germline): MNHEY, SMNVEV (reference sequence). This CDR3 is built from 14 residues. Trimming cost V 3 bases and J 4 bases, with 10 bases left between them. The CDR3 sequence is CASSFMGRNQPQHF. The CDR3 DNA sequence: TGTGCCAGCAGTTTCATGGGGAGGAATCAGCCCCAGCATTTT.

V and J are TRBV7-2 and TRBJ1-4; D gene ambiguous. Germline V gene data show CDR1 as SGHTA and CDR2 as FQGNSA. The germline V and J ends were trimmed by 1 base and 5 bases, with 8 bases remaining between them. The CDR3 has 14 amino acids. The CDR3 DNA reads TGTGCCAGCAGCTTAGATCGGTTAAATGAAAAACTGTTTTTT. It specifies CASSLDRLNEKLFF.

The chain carries TRBV28 and TRBJ2-5, with TRBD2 matching 11 bases. This CDR3 region has 15 residues. The ends lost 7 bases at V and 5 bases at J; junction bases unmatched: 9. Germline CDR1 is MDHEN and CDR2 is SYDVKM. The CDR3: CASNRSGRGRETQYF. CDR3 nucleotide sequence: TGTGCCAGCAACCGTAGCGGGAGGGGCAGGGAGACCCAGTACTTC.

V gene TRBV9 combines with J gene TRBJ1-2, with unresolved D. V dropped 2 bases and J dropped 6 bases, with 14 bases sitting between them. Germline V gives CDR1 SGDLS, CDR2 YYNGEE. The CDR3 covers 14 residues. In DNA, the CDR3 is TGTGCCAGCAGCGTGGACTGGATCAGACATGGCTACACCTTC. Protein sequence: CASSVDWIRHGYTF. Combining the CDR3 with reference TRBV9 and TRBJ1-2 gives the whole variable domain DSGVTQTPKHLITATGQRVTLRCSPRSGDLSVYWYQQSLDQGLQFLIQYYNGEERAKGNILERFSAQQFPDLHSELNLSSLELGDSALYFCASSVDWIRHGYTFGSGTRLTVV.

This clone came up once. V usage is TRBV5-1 and J usage is TRBJ2-6; D unclear. V shed 5 bases and J shed 0 bases, with 15 bases lying between them. Germline CDR1 and CDR2: SGHRS and YFSETQ. The CDR3 is 17 residues long. The chain's CDR3 is CASRKDGTASGANVLTF. CDR3 in DNA: TGCGCCAGCAGAAAGGACGGAACTGCCTCTGGGGCCAACGTCCTGACTTTC.

The V call is TRBV7-8, the J call TRBJ1-2; 10 bases are a match to TRBD1. Germline V gene lookup returns CDR1 SGHVS and CDR2 FQNEAQ. J lost 4 bases, V lost 3 bases, and 5 bases had no gene match. The CDR3 has 15 amino acids. CDR3 DNA sequence: TGTGCCAGCAGCTTCGACAGGGGGCTCAGCTATGGCTACACCTTC. Encoded protein: CASSFDRGLSYGYTF.

The chain employs TRBV5-1 and TRBJ1-5, with unresolved D. The V end lost 1 base, the J end lost 5 bases, and 7 bases lay between the germline ends. Germline V CDR1 and CDR2: SGHRS, YFSETQ. The CDR3 has 13 amino acids. The CDR3, as DNA: TGCGCCAGCAGCTTGAATGGAGATCAGCCCCAGCATTTT. It specifies CASSLNGDQPQHF.

The chain has TRBV2 and TRBJ2-1, with no clear D. CDR3 length: 12 amino acids. V lost 3 bases and J lost 8, with 8 bases in between. In germline, CDR1 is SNHLY, CDR2 FYNNEI. CDR3 sequence (DNA): TGTGCCAGCAGTGAGACGAGTTATGAGCAGTTCTTC. Translating gives CASSETSYEQFF.

As regards this clone: The sample contains more than one DNA sequence encoding this CDR3. The V gene is TRBV9, the J gene TRBJ2-3; a weak D match, TRBD2 (6 bases). The CDR3 is 15 residues long. Germline V gene sequence: CDR1 SGDLS, CDR2 YYNGEE. The germline V and J ends were trimmed by 3 bases and 0 bases, with 11 bases remaining between them. Here the CDR3 reads CASSATSGSTDTQYF. Written as DNA, the CDR3 is TGTGCCAGCAGCGCAACCAGCGGGAGCACAGATACGCAGTATTTT.

The rearrangement links TRBV9 to TRBJ2-7; D is ambiguous. V was shortened by 0 bases and J by 4 bases, with 8 bases between the two germline ends. Germline V gene sequence: CDR1 SGDLS, CDR2 YYNGEE. CDR3 length: 13 residues. The CDR3 loop is CASSVGPDYEQYF. CDR3 coding DNA: TGTGCCAGCAGCGTAGGTCCCGATTACGAGCAGTACTTC.

The V call is TRBV29-1, the J call TRBJ2-4; the D is unclear. Germline V gene sequence: CDR1 SQVTM, CDR2 ANQGSEA. This CDR3 is built from 14 residues. V shed 2 bases and J shed 0 bases, with 8 bases lying between them. In DNA, the CDR3 is TGCAGCGTTGAACAGCGACTAGCCAAAAACATTCAGTACTTC. Its protein is CSVEQRLAKNIQYF. The whole variable domain, filled in from reference TRBV29-1 and TRBJ2-4, reads SAVISQKPSRDICQRGTSLTIQCQVDSQVTMMFWYRQQPGQSLTLIATANQGSEATYESGFVIDKFPISRPNLTFSTLTVSNMSPEDSSIYLCSVEQRLAKNIQYFGAGTRLSVL.

This chain joins TRBV28 and TRBJ2-7; TRBD2 aligns across 11 bases. Losses at the gene ends were 5 bases for V and 5 bases for J; bases not matched to a gene: 11. Germline V CDR1 and CDR2: MDHEN, SYDVKM. The CDR3 length is 16 residues. The CDR3 sequence: CASSPSSGRALHEQYF. As DNA, the CDR3 is TGTGCCAGCAGTCCCAGTAGCGGGAGGGCCCTCCACGAGCAGTACTTC.

The chain employs TRBV27 and TRBJ2-1, with D possibly being TRBD2 (6 bases). The V gene's germline CDR1 is MNHEY and CDR2 SMNVEV (reference sequence). V was pared by 5 bases and J by 2 bases, with 16 bases between. The CDR3 extends over 16 amino acids. In DNA form, the CDR3 reads TGTGCCAGCAGTCCCGGGCCGGGAGTCCCCTACAATGAGCAGTTCTTC. This translates into CASSPGPGVPYNEQFF.

V and J are TRBV29-1 and TRBJ1-2; possibly TRBD1 for D (6 bases). Germline CDR1 SQVTM, CDR2 ANQGSEA. The CDR3 covers 14 residues. The germline V and J ends were trimmed by 6 bases and 6 bases, with 20 bases remaining between them. CDR3 nucleotide sequence: TGCAGCGTAGCGCAGAGACAGGCCATTAATGGCTACACCTTC. Amino acids: CSVAQRQAINGYTF. The entire variable domain, with the rest obtained from reference TRBV29-1 and TRBJ1-2, is as follows: SAVISQKPSRDICQRGTSLTIQCQVDSQVTMMFWYRQQPGQSLTLIATANQGSEATYESGFVIDKFPISRPNLTFSTLTVSNMSPEDSSIYLCSVAQRQAINGYTFGSGTRLTVV.

The V call is TRBV2, the J call TRBJ2-3, with D hard to call. Trimming removed 0 bases at V and 0 bases at J, with 7 bases between. Germline CDR1 reads SNHLY; CDR2 reads FYNNEI. CDR3 length: 15 amino acids. In DNA form, the CDR3 reads TGTGCCAGCAGTGAAGCAGCTCACAGCACAGATACGCAGTATTTT. Its protein product is CASSEAAHSTDTQYF.

This clone appeared a single time. V usage is TRBV11-2 and J usage is TRBJ1-1, with unresolved D. Trimming took off 4 bases at V and 2 bases at J, with 11 bases between the two ends. The CDR3 is 14 amino acids. Germline V gives CDR1 SGHAT, CDR2 FQNNGV. The CDR3 region has the DNA TGTGCCAGCAGCTCAAGAACCGCAAACACTGAAGCTTTCTTT. Translating gives CASSSRTANTEAFF.

This chain connects TRBV18 to TRBJ2-1; 13 positions match TRBD2. Germline values: CDR1 KGHSH, CDR2 LQKENI. This CDR3 spans 15 amino acids. With V trimmed by 4 bases and J by 9 bases, 6 bases remained unmatched. CDR3 in amino acids: CASSQGLAGIGEQFF. In DNA form, the CDR3 reads TGTGCCAGCTCACAGGGACTAGCGGGAATAGGTGAGCAGTTCTTC.

The chain has TRBV9 and TRBJ2-1; 12 nucleotides line up with TRBD2. Germline V gene lookup returns CDR1 SGDLS and CDR2 YYNGEE. CDR3 length equals 14 residues. V shed 0 bases and J 9 bases; nucleotides not matched to a gene: 1. In DNA, the CDR3 is TGTGCCAGCAGCGTAGAACTAGCGGGAGGTGAGCAGTTCTTC. Translation: CASSVELAGGEQFF.

This clone was picked up one time. The genes are TRBV29-1 and TRBJ2-3; D is unclear. The CDR3 runs 16 residues. Per germline, CDR1 SQVTM and CDR2 ANQGSEA. The germline V and J ends were trimmed by 1 base and 6 bases, with 20 bases remaining between them. The CDR3 nucleotides read TGCAGCGTTGAAGGGGCGGAAGCCCCTTCTTATGATACGCAGTATTTT. It yields the protein CSVEGAEAPSYDTQYF.

The table lists this clone with a count of one. V usage is TRBV11-2 and J usage is TRBJ2-4; D is undetermined. Trimming pared 5 bases from V and 3 bases from J, leaving 14 bases between. The CDR3 has 15 amino acids. Germline V gene data show CDR1 as SGHAT and CDR2 as FQNNGV. The DNA of the CDR3 is TGTGCCAGCAGCCTCGGCAGGATAGGCAAAAACATTCAGTACTTC. Amino acids: CASSLGRIGKNIQYF.

V usage is TRBV7-9 and J usage is TRBJ2-1; 9 positions agree with TRBD1. The germline CDR1 and CDR2 sequences are SEHNR and FQNEAQ (reference sequence). The V and J ends lost 11 bases and 4 bases, in that order; junction bases with no gene match: 12. The CDR3 runs to 15 residues. The CDR3 loop is CALKEPGQGYNEQFF. The CDR3 nucleotides read TGTGCCCTTAAGGAACCGGGACAGGGATACAATGAGCAGTTCTTC.